This T cell receptor beta chain was obtained from a study of CD8 T cells in ankylosing spondylitis. This clonotype was recorded a few times. Its antigen remains unknown. Study observations and caveats: Enrichment of disease-linked clones was reportedly significant in matched ankylosing spondylitis synovial fluid. Peripheral blood held disease-linked clones only at relatively low frequency, and these were CD8+. Blood from ankylosing spondylitis patients appeared to carry a characteristic roughly eight-variant TCR beta motif.

TCRdb re-called the 5' RACE reads with MiXCR, one entry per CDR3 protein. This table holds about 750,000 distinct CDR3 sequences, around 20% found once. Germline assignment: CDR1 ENHRY and CDR2 SYGVKD. The CDR3 extends over 14 amino acids. V lost 2 bases to trimming and J lost 5 bases, with 12 bases between them. This clonotype originated in a male donor with ankylosing spondylitis. Material: blood, either unsorted or a sorted T cell fraction (not recorded which). The genes are TRBV10-3 and TRBJ2-5; D not resolved. The CDR3 DNA reads TGTGCCATCAGTGAGGGGGATTCGACGGAGACCCAGTACTTC. As protein: CAISEGDSTETQYF.